This record looks at one T cell receptor (beta chain) sequence and its context. The data belong to a study of technical replicates of blood from a handful of donors. Assay used: immunoSEQ multiplex PCR; TCRdb lists only in-frame clones, some missing. The sample carries almost 85,000 clones, 95% to 98% recorded once. This CDR3 has 14 residues. Germline V CDR1 and CDR2: SGHRS, YFSETQ. V lost 6 bases, J lost 6 bases, and 12 bases stayed unmatched. Sequenced sample: T cells isolated from PBMCs. V usage is TRBV5-1 and J usage is TRBJ2-7, with 7 bases lining up with TRBD1. This TCR came from a human donor in good health. For the CDR3, the DNA is TGCGCCAGCATGCTTGAAGGGGGCTTGGGCGAGCAGTACTTC. Translation: CASMLEGGLGEQYF.